Shown below are 23 T cell receptor beta chains from a single sample sequenced in a study of blood T cell repertoires in COVID-19. The data were produced by immunoSEQ multiplex PCR, yet TCRdb's version contains in-frame clones alone and is incomplete. The sample holds 100,000 to 150,000 clones, more than 80% seen once. Input material: peripheral blood. The receptor source for this set is an elderly woman with COVID-19, enrolled during active disease.

The chain joins TRBV5-1 to TRBJ2-1; 9 bases fit TRBD1. The germline V gene has CDR1 SGHRS and CDR2 YFSETQ. This CDR3 has 16 amino acids. V shed 5 bases, J shed 4 bases, and the junction held 10 bases outside the gene matches. CDR3 amino acids: CASRQGVQGAYNEQFF. CDR3 coding DNA: TGCGCCAGCAGGCAGGGCGTACAGGGGGCGTACAATGAGCAGTTCTTC.

This clone is a singleton in its sample. V usage is TRBV27 and J usage is TRBJ2-7; TRBD2 matches at 11 bases. The V gene end was trimmed by 3 bases and the J gene end by 5 bases; junction bases not matched to a gene: 6. The CDR3 has 15 residues. The germline gives CDR1 MNHEY, CDR2 SMNVEV (reference sequence). This CDR3 reads CASSFGLAGGHEQYF. DNA for the CDR3: TGTGCCAGCAGTTTTGGGCTAGCGGGAGGCCACGAGCAGTACTTC.

V is TRBV10-3 and J is TRBJ2-3; D gene unclear. The ends were cut back, 8 bases at V and 3 bases at J, with 18 bases in the middle. Germline assignment: CDR1 ENHRY and CDR2 SYGVKD. The CDR3 is made up of 15 amino acids. CDR3 coding DNA: TGTGCCATCCGAGGCGTCGAACTTGAAACAGATACGCAGTATTTT. It is translated as CAIRGVELETDTQYF.

The chain recombines TRBV27 with TRBJ2-7, with 8 bases that match TRBD2. The J segment lost 7 bases and the V segment lost 5 bases, leaving 13 bases of the junction unmatched. The CDR3 spans 15 residues. In germline, CDR1 is MNHEY, CDR2 SMNVEV (reference sequence). The CDR3 DNA is TGTGCCAGCAGTCCCCGGGGTAGCGGGACGGGGGAGCAGTACTTC. Translation: CASSPRGSGTGEQYF.

CDR3 sequence (DNA): TGTGCCAGCAGTCCAACAGATACGCAGTATTTT. Amino acids: CASSPTDTQYF. V usage is TRBV12-3 or TRBV12-4 and J usage is TRBJ2-3; D not certain. This CDR3 contains 11 residues. Trimming took 5 bases from V and 3 from J, leaving 3 bases between them.

This sequence joins TRBV6-5 and TRBJ2-1; a possible D gene is TRBD1 (6 bases). CDR3 length: 12 residues. Looked up from germline, CDR1 is MNHEY and CDR2 is SVGAGI. Trimming cost V 4 bases and J 11 bases, with 12 bases left between them. CDR3 loop: CASSLGQQQQFF. The CDR3 region has the DNA TGTGCCAGCAGTTTAGGACAGCAACAGCAGTTCTTC.

The chain links TRBV28 to TRBJ2-5; 8 bases align to TRBD2. The germline gives CDR1 MDHEN, CDR2 SYDVKM. This CDR3 is 17 amino acids long. The V segment lost 3 bases and the J segment 5 bases; nucleotides outside the gene matches: 14. CDR3 in amino acids: CASSFRGTSYMSETQYF. The DNA for the CDR3 is TGTGCCAGCAGTTTCCGGGGGACTAGTTATATGTCCGAGACCCAGTACTTC.

The chain joins TRBV19 to TRBJ1-4; D not certain. CDR1 LNHDA and CDR2 SQIVND come from the germline V gene (reference sequence). The CDR3 contains 14 residues. V was cut by 7 bases and J by 5 bases, with 14 bases left in between. DNA for the CDR3: TGTGCCAGTAAGGAGAGGGCTGAGAATGAAAAACTGTTTTTT. Protein: CASKERAENEKLFF.

The rearrangement uses TRBV11-3 and TRBJ2-2; D not certain. Germline CDR1 SGHNT, CDR2 YENEEA. Trimming pared 7 bases from V and 4 bases from J, leaving 7 bases between. The length of the CDR3 is 12 residues. The CDR3 spells CASTPGTGELFF. CDR3 DNA: TGTGCCAGCACCCCGGGCACCGGGGAGCTGTTTTTT.

The chain joins TRBV19 to TRBJ2-4; 8 bases map to TRBD2. The germline V gene has CDR1 LNHDA and CDR2 SQIVND (reference sequence). Germline trimming cut 4 bases from V and 3 bases from J; bases unmatched to any gene: 11. The CDR3 is 17 residues long. CDR3: CASSREAGGVGKNIQYF. The CDR3 nucleotides read TGTGCCAGTAGTAGAGAGGCGGGAGGTGTCGGCAAAAACATTCAGTACTTC.

The chain links TRBV5-1 to TRBJ2-3; 8 positions agree with TRBD1. Germline lookup yields CDR1 SGHRS and CDR2 YFSETQ. V dropped 0 bases and J dropped 3; count of bases not matched to a gene: 6. The CDR3 totals 16 residues. The CDR3 coding sequence is TGCGCCAGCAGCTTGGCCGTGGACAGGGTTACAGATACGCAGTATTTT. Encoded protein: CASSLAVDRVTDTQYF.

The J gene is TRBJ1-3, the V gene TRBV18; D unresolved. The germline V gene encodes CDR1 KGHSH and CDR2 LQKENI. The CDR3 consists of 13 residues. Deletions cut 3 bases from V and 4 bases from J, with 7 bases between. CDR3 nucleotide sequence: TGTGCCAGCTCACCTTTACAAGGAAACACCATATATTTT. Protein: CASSPLQGNTIYF.

J is TRBJ2-2 and V is TRBV5-6; 8 nucleotides align to TRBD1. CDR1 and CDR2 from the germline V gene are SGHDT and YYEEEE. The CDR3 has 19 residues. V gave up 4 bases and J gave up 6 bases; unmatched junction bases: 20. The CDR3 DNA reads TGTGCCAGCAGCACTTACCGGACAGGGTTGGTCGTAATCGCCGGGGAGCTGTTTTTT. Protein sequence: CASSTYRTGLVVIAGELFF. The whole variable domain, remainder taken from reference TRBV5-6 and TRBJ2-2, is DAGVTQSPTHLIKTRGQQVTLRCSPKSGHDTVSWYQQALGQGPQFIFQYYEEEERQRGNFPDRFSGHQFPNYSSELNVNALLLGDSALYLCASSTYRTGLVVIAGELFFGEGSRLTVL.

CDR3 sequence reads: CASSLLASSGNTIYF. The CDR3 region has the DNA TGCGCCAGCAGCTTGCTGGCAAGCTCTGGAAACACCATATATTTT. The chain links TRBV5-1 to TRBJ1-3; D call uncertain. In germline, CDR1 is SGHRS, CDR2 YFSETQ. Deletions cut 1 base from V and 0 bases from J, with 8 bases between. The CDR3 sequence is 15 residues long. The whole variable domain, filled in from reference TRBV5-1 and TRBJ1-3, reads KAGVTQTPRYLIKTRGQQVTLSCSPISGHRSVSWYQQTPGQGLQFLFEYFSETQRNKGNFPGRFSGRQFSNSRSEMNVSTLELGDSALYLCASSLLASSGNTIYFGEGSWLTVV.

This chain joins TRBV5-1 and TRBJ2-5, with 8 bases matching TRBD1. The CDR3 length is 15 residues. The germline V gene encodes CDR1 SGHRS and CDR2 YFSETQ. The V gene end was trimmed by 4 bases and the J gene end by 5 bases; junction bases not matched to a gene: 10. The CDR3 sequence: CASSIGQGSGETQYF. CDR3 DNA: TGCGCCAGCAGCATAGGACAGGGCTCGGGGGAGACCCAGTACTTC.

This clone has a handful of counts. The chain couples TRBV6-2 or TRBV6-3 to TRBJ2-4, with 14 bases fitting TRBD2. V was pared by 2 bases and J by 0 bases, with 6 bases of the junction left unmatched. The CDR3 consists of 19 residues. Germline values: CDR1 MNHEY, CDR2 SVGEGT. This chain's CDR3 is CASSYGTSGGALAKNIQYF. The DNA of the CDR3 is TGTGCCAGCAGTTACGGGACTAGCGGGGGAGCCCTAGCCAAAAACATTCAGTACTTC.

On this clone itself: Other DNA sequences of this sample code for an identical CDR3. The chain recombines TRBV27 with TRBJ1-2; TRBD1 might be the D (6 bases). Germline assignment: CDR1 MNHEY and CDR2 SMNVEV (reference sequence). This CDR3 contains 12 residues. Trimming took off 3 bases at V and 7 bases at J, with 9 bases between the two ends. The CDR3 DNA reads TGTGCCAGCAGTTTCCGAGGGGGTGGCTACACCTTC. This encodes CASSFRGGGYTF.

The gene calls are TRBV5-1 and TRBJ1-2; TRBD1 matches at 8 bases. V lost 0 bases and J lost 7; bases outside the gene matches: 11. The CDR3 extends over 16 amino acids. CDR1 and CDR2 from the germline V gene are SGHRS and YFSETQ. The CDR3 nucleotides read TGCGCCAGCAGCTTGGCCTCAGAACCAGGGGGCGGTGGCTACACCTTC. Translation gives CASSLASEPGGGGYTF.

The table lists this clone with a count of one. The chain is built from TRBV4-1 and TRBJ2-7, with TRBD1 matching over 7 bases. Germline CDR1 and CDR2: MGHRA and YSYEKL. V lost 4 bases to trimming and J lost 1 base; unmatched junction nucleotides: 10. This CDR3 contains 16 residues. The CDR3 DNA sequence: TGCGCCAGCAGCCTCCGGACAGGAATAGGATCCTACGAGCAGTACTTC. This translates into CASSLRTGIGSYEQYF.

The CDR3 spells CATSDFRGTEQYF. The CDR3 region has the DNA TGTGCCACCAGTGATTTCCGGGGAACCGAGCAGTACTTC. The V call is TRBV24-1, the J call TRBJ2-7, with a weak D call TRBD2 (5 bases). Germline-derived CDR1 and CDR2 are KGHDR and SFDVKD. The length of the CDR3 is 13 residues. The ends were cut back, 1 base at V and 6 bases at J, with 9 bases in the middle.

This rearrangement joins TRBV2 to TRBJ2-7; possible D gene TRBD1, 6 bases. Trimming left V 2 bases short and J 4 bases short, with 15 bases between. This CDR3 region has 15 residues. Germline V CDR1 and CDR2: SNHLY, FYNNEI. CDR3 sequence: CASSETGQPLYEQYF. The CDR3 DNA sequence: TGTGCCAGCAGTGAAACCGGACAGCCACTATACGAGCAGTACTTC.

This rearrangement joins TRBV2 to TRBJ2-5; D is perhaps TRBD2 (6 bases). This CDR3 has 14 residues. V was shortened by 4 bases and J by 5 bases, with 14 bases between the two germline ends. Germline loops: CDR1 SNHLY, CDR2 FYNNEI. CDR3 residues: CASSVGGFGETQYF. The DNA for the CDR3 is TGTGCCAGCAGTGTCGGAGGGTTTGGGGAGACCCAGTACTTC.

The chain has TRBV7-2 and TRBJ2-2; 12 nucleotides line up with TRBD2. Per the germline V gene, CDR1 is SGHTA and CDR2 is FQGNSA. J was trimmed by 6 bases and V by 5 bases; bases with no gene match: 13. This CDR3 comprises 18 residues. The CDR3 protein is CASSPNLLAGGTSGELFF. The CDR3 nucleotides read TGTGCCAGCAGCCCCAACCTCCTAGCGGGAGGGACCTCCGGGGAGCTGTTTTTT.